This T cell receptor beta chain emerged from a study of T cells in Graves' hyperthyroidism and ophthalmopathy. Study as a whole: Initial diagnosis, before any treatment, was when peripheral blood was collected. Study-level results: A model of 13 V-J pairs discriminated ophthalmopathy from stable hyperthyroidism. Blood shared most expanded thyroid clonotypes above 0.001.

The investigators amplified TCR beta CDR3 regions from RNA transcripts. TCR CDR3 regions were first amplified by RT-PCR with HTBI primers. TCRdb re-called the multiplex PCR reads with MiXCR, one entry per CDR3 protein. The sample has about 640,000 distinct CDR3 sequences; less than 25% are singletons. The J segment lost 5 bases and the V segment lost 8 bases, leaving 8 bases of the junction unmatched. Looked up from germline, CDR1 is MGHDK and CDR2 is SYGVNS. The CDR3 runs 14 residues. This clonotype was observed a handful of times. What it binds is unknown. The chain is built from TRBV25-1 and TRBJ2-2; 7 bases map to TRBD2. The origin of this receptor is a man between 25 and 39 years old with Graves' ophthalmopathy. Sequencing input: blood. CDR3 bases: TGTGCCAGCGACCGGGGGGAGTTAACCGGGGAGCTGTTTTTT. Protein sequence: CASDRGELTGELFF.